This T cell receptor beta chain came from a study of blood T cell repertoires in COVID-19. Study background: There were acute and convalescent COVID-19 samples, and they came from the United States, Italy and Spain.

CDR1 LGHDT and CDR2 YNNKEL come from the germline V gene (reference sequence). CDR3 length equals 15 residues. Unmatched junction bases numbered 4, after V lost 6 bases and J lost 6 bases. Profiling relied on immunoSEQ multiplex PCR, and the TCRdb table lists in-frame clones only, not all of them. The sample has some 200,000 clones, around 80% seen once. Source material: peripheral blood. The TCR was taken from a human donor in a cohort sampled during active COVID-19. The rearrangement joins TRBV3-1 (or the pseudogene TRBV3-2) to TRBJ2-2; TRBD2 agrees at 13 bases. CDR3 sequence: CASRPGLAGPGELFF. As DNA, the CDR3 is TGTGCCAGCAGGCCGGGACTAGCGGGACCCGGGGAGCTGTTTTTT.